This TCR beta chain was obtained from a study of control samples from healthy donors and cancer patients. The CDR3 has 12 amino acids. Between the trimmed V and J ends, which lost 5 bases and 5 bases, there was a span of 9 bases. Germline V gene data show CDR1 as SEHNR and CDR2 as FQNEAQ (reference sequence). This clone appeared a single time. Generated by immunoSEQ multiplex PCR, the TCRdb table keeps only in-frame clones and is missing some. This table has approximately 170,000 clones, 90% to 95% appearing once. This receptor was obtained from a man aged 30 to 39 in good health. The chain has TRBV7-9 and TRBJ1-1, with no clear D. Sequences were obtained from blood. CDR3 nucleotides: TGTGCCAGCAGCCATACCGGGACTGAAGCTTTCTTT. Protein sequence: CASSHTGTEAFF.